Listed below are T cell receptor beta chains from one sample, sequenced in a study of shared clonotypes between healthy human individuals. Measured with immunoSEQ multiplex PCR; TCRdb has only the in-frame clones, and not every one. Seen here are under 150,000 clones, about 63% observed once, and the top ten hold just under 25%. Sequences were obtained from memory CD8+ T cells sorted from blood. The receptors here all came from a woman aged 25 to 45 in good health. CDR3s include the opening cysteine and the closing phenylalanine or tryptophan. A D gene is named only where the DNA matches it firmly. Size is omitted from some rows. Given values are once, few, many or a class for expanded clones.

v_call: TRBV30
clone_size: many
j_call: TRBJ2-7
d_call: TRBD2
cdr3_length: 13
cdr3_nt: TGTGCCTGGCGGGGGGGTTTCGCCCTCGAGCAGTACTTC
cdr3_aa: CAWRGGFALEQYF

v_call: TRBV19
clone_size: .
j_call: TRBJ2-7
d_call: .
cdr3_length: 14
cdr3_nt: TGTGCCAGTAGCCTCCTAGGATCCAGAGACGAGCAGTACTTC
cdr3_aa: CASSLLGSRDEQYF

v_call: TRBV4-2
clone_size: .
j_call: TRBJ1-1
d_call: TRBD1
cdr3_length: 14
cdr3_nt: TGTGCCAGCAGCCTTAGACAGGGTAATTCTGAAGCTTTCTTT
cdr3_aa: CASSLRQGNSEAFF

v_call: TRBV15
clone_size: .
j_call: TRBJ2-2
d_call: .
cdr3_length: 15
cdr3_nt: TGTGCCACCAGCAGAGATGGCAGCGACACCGGGGAGCTGTTTTTT
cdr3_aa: CATSRDGSDTGELFF

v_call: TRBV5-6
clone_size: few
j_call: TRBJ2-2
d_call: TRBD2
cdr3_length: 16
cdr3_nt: TGTGCCAGCAGCCTCGGGACTAGCGGGTGGCTCGGGGAGCTGTTTTTT
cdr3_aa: CASSLGTSGWLGELFF

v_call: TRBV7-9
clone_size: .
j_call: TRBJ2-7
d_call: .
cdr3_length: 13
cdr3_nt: TGTGCCAGCAGCTTCGGGGACTCCTACGAGCAGTACTTC
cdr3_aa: CASSFGDSYEQYF

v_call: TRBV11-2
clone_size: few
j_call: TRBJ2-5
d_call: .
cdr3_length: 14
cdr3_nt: TGTGCCAGCAGCCCATCCCCGGGGCAAGAGACCCAGTACTTC
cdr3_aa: CASSPSPGQETQYF

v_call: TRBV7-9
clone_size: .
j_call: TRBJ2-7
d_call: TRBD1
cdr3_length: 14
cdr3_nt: TGTGCCAGCAGCGCCCGGGACAGGGTTCGCGAGCAGTACTTC
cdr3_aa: CASSARDRVREQYF

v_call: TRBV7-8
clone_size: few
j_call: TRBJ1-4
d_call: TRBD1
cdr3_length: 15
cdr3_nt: TGTGCCAGCAGCGGGGGGACAGCAACTAATGAAAAACTGTTTTTT
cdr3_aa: CASSGGTATNEKLFF

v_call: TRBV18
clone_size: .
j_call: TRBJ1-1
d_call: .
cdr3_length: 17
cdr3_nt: TGTGCCAGCTCACCACGGACACAGTTGGGGCCGAACACTGAAGCTTTCTTT
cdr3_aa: CASSPRTQLGPNTEAFF

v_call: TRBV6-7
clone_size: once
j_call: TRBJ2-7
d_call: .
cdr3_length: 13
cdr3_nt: TGTGCCAGCAGTTCCGGACTGTTGGGCGAGCAGTACTTC
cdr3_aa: CASSSGLLGEQYF

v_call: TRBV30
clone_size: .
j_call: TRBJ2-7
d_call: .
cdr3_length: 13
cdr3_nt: TGTGCCTGGGGATTCCAAGGACGGGTTATGGAGTACTTC
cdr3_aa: CAWGFQGRVMEYF

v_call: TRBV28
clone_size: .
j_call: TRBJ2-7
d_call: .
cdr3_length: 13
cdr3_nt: TGTGCCAGCAGTTCCATGACCCATCGGGAGCAGTACTTC
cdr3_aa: CASSSMTHREQYF

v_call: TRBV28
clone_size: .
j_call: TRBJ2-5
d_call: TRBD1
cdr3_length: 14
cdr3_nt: TGTGCCAGCAGCCAGGACAGGGACAGAGAGACCCAGTACTTC
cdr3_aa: CASSQDRDRETQYF

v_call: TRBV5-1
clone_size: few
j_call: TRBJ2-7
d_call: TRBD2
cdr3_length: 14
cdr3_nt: TGCGCCAGCAGCGGGTGGGACTATCCCTACGAGCAGTACTTC
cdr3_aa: CASSGWDYPYEQYF

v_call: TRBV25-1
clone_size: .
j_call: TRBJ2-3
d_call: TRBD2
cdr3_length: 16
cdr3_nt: TGTGCCAGCAATGAGAAAATAGCGGGAGGGGAAGATACGCAGTATTTT
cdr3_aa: CASNEKIAGGEDTQYF

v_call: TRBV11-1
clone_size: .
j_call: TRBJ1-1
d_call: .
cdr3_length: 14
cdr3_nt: TGTGCCAGCAGCTTGGGGCGGGTCCCCACTGAAGCTTTCTTT
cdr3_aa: CASSLGRVPTEAFF

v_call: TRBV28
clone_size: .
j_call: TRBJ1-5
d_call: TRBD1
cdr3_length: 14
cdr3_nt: TGTGCCAGTACAGGGGAATATAGCAATCAGCCCCAGCATTTT
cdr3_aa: CASTGEYSNQPQHF

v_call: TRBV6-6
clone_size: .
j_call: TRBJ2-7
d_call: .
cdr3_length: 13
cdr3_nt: TGTGCCAGCAGTTACACGGCTACCAACGAGCAGTACTTC
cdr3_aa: CASSYTATNEQYF

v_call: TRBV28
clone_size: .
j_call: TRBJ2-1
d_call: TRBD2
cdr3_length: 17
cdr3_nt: TGTGCTAACCCCCGGGCTACTACTAGCGGGAGGGCGAATGAGCAGTTCTTC
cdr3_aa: CANPRATTSGRANEQFF

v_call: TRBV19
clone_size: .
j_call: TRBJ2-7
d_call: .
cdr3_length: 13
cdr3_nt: TGTGCCAGTAGTATGGTGGACACCTACGAGCAGTACTTC
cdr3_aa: CASSMVDTYEQYF

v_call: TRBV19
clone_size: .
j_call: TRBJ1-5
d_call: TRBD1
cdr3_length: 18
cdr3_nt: TGTGCCAGTACCCGACAGGGCCCCAGGTCGGGTAGCAATCAGCCCCAGCATTTT
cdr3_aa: CASTRQGPRSGSNQPQHF

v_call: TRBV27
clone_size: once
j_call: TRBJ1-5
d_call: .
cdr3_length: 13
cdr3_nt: TGTGCCAGCAGTTTAGACAGAAATCAGCCCCAGCATTTT
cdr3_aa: CASSLDRNQPQHF

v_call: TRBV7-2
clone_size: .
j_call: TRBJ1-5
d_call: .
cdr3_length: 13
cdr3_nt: TGTGCCAGCGCGGAGGGGGGCAATCAGCCCCAGCATTTT
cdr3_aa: CASAEGGNQPQHF

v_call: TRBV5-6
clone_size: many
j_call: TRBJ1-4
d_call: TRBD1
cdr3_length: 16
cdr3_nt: TGTGCCAGCAGCACCGGGACAGGGGGCCCTAATGAAAAACTGTTTTTT
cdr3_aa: CASSTGTGGPNEKLFF

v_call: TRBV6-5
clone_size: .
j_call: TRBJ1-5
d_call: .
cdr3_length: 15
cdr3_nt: TGTGCCAGCTCCCCCCGGGCAGGCCGAATTATCCCCCAGCATTTT
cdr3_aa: CASSPRAGRIIPQHF

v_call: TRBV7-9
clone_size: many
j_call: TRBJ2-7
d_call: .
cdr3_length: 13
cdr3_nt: TGTGCCAGCAGACCTACACCTTTAGACGAGCAGTACTTC
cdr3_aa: CASRPTPLDEQYF

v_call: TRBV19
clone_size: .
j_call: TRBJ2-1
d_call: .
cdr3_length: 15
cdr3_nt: TGTGCCAGTAGTAGCCCCGACTACCGTAACAATGAGCAGTTCTTC
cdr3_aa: CASSSPDYRNNEQFF

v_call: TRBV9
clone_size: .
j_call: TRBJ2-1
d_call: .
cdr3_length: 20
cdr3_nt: TGTGCCAGCAGCGTAGTAAGTGACAGGGAGGATATCAGCTCCTACAATGAGCAGTTCTTC
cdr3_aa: CASSVVSDREDISSYNEQFF

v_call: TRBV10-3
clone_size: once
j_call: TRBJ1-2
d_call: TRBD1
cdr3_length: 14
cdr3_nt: TGTGCCATCAGGCGAGACAGGGACAACTATGGCTACACCTTC
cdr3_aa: CAIRRDRDNYGYTF

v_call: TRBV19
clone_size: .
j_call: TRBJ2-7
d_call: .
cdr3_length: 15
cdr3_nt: TGTGCCAGTAAGGAGGGACGGGAGAGCTCCTACGAGCAGTACTTC
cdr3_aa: CASKEGRESSYEQYF

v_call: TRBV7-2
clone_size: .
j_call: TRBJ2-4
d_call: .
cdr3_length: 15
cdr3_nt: TGTGCCAGCAGCTCGACAGTTCTAGCCAAAAACATTCAGTACTTC
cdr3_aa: CASSSTVLAKNIQYF

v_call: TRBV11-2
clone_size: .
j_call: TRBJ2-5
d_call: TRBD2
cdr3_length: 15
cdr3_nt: TGTGCCAGCAGCTCGTACGGGAGGGCCAGCGAGACCCAGTACTTC
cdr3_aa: CASSSYGRASETQYF

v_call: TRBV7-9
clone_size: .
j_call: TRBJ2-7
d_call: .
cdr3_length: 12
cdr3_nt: TGTGCCAGCAGCCGCGACAGCGACGAGCAGTACTTC
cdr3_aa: CASSRDSDEQYF

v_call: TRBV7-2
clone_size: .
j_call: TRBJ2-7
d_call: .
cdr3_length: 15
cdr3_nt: TGTGCCAGCAGCTCAAGAGGGACTCCCGCCTACGAGCAGTACTTC
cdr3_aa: CASSSRGTPAYEQYF

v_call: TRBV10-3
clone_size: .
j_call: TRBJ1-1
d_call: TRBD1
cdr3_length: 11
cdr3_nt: TGTGCCATAGGACAGGGCACTGAAGCTTTCTTT
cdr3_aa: CAIGQGTEAFF

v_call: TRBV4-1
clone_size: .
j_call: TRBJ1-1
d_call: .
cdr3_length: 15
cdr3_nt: TGCGCCAGCAGCCGGATAGAGGGACGTCCAACTGAAGCTTTCTTT
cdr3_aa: CASSRIEGRPTEAFF

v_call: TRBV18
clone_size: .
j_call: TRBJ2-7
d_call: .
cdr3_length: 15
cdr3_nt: TGTGCCAGCTCACCTACGGGTCACCAGAACTACGAGCAGTACTTC
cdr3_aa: CASSPTGHQNYEQYF

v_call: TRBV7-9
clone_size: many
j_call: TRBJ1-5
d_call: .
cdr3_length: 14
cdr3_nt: TGTGCCAGCAGCTTAGACGGATTCAATCAGCCCCAGCATTTT
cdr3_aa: CASSLDGFNQPQHF

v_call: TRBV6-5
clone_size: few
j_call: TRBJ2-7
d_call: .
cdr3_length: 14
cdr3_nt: TGTGCCAGCAGTCCTGGCGACAGCGCCTACGAGCAGTACTTC
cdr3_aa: CASSPGDSAYEQYF

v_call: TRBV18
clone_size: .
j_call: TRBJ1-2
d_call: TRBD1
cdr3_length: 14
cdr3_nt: TGTGCCAGCTCACCCGATGACAGGGGGTATGGCTACACCTTC
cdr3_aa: CASSPDDRGYGYTF

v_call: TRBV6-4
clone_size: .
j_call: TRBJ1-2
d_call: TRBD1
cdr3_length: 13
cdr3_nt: TGTGCCAGCAGCTCGGGAACAGGGGATGGCTACACCTTC
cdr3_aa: CASSSGTGDGYTF